This T cell receptor beta chain came from a study of cytomegalovirus exposure and HLA in healthy donors. Overall study results and limits: The classifier reportedly diagnosed cytomegalovirus status with high specificity and sensitivity. The investigators catalogued 150 or so TCR beta chains as cytomegalovirus-associated. Accurate HLA-A and HLA-B prediction from TCR beta sequences was reported for most subjects. DRB1 showed the most TCR associations and HLA-C the fewest in a later analysis, as rates varied by HLA locus.

Germline V lookup: CDR1 LNHNV, CDR2 YYDKDF (reference sequence). Trimming at V came to 0 bases and at J to 1 base, leaving 10 bases not matched to a gene. The CDR3 is 19 amino acids. PCR was performed using 60 Vbeta and 13 Jbeta primers. Only in-frame clones appear in the TCRdb table, and some are missing; sequencing was by immunoSEQ multiplex PCR. Of 250,000 to 350,000 clones in the sample, 86% were seen once. This clone appeared once. Antigen: not known. Material: PBMCs. J is TRBJ2-3 and V is TRBV15, with TRBD2 matching 10 bases. The sequence came from a man in his forties in good health and CMV-seropositive. The CDR3 loop reads CATSRDTAPSGRGTDTQYF. Written as DNA, the CDR3 is TGTGCCACCAGCAGAGATACGGCGCCTAGCGGGAGAGGCACAGATACGCAGTATTTT.